This T cell receptor beta chain was identified during a study of beta chain features in type 1 diabetes (dated by TCRdb to the late 2010s). Background on the whole study: Patients and healthy donors did not differ in mean age, gender distribution, total cell number or subset yield. A total of some 100,000,000 sorted cells were examined across all samples, and a strong correlation was observed between cell number per subset and RNA yield. In the study, recently diagnosed type 1 diabetes patients and matched healthy donors were compared on the TCRB repertoires of their sorted circulating CD4+ T cell subsets. Regulatory and stem cell-like memory subsets were isolated from only 8 patients and roughly 8 healthy donors, whereas naive and central memory subsets came from all 30 or so donors.

A single peripheral blood draw of approximately 0.11 L on average was collected from each donor into heparinised tubes. A BD FACSAria II and a panel including CD45RO, CCR7, CD25, CD127, CD95 and CD27 were used to sort naive, central memory, regulatory and stem cell-like memory CD4+ T cells. A purity above 95% was achieved for all sorted populations. PBMCs were isolated right away by Lymphoprep density gradient centrifugation and were stained directly, without culture. Samples were stained and sorted in pairs, with one healthy donor and one patient per experiment, so that batch effects were minimized. This clone has a count of ten or more. It lacks a known antigen. Base qualities are missing; no much larger clone stands one base away. All of the isolated RNA was reverse transcribed with the High Capacity cDNA Reverse Transcription Kit, so expressed TCRB transcripts were sequenced. Deep immunoSEQ sequencing was applied to naive, central memory and regulatory T cell samples, giving an average of about 3.7 million total reads per sample. After sorted cells were lysed in RLT buffer, RNA was extracted with DNase-treated RNeasy Micro or Mini kits, with the choice depending on cell number. To prevent cross-contamination, every cell subset was processed on its own, while patient and healthy donor samples were processed together. TCRB sequences were amplified from cDNA with the immunoSEQ multiplex PCR, producing 87-bp fragments spanning the CDR3 region. Amplicons were sequenced on the Illumina HiSeq platform. On the study's bioinformatics: Synthetic template baselines were used to correct PCR bias computationally, reads within Hamming distance 2 were collapsed together, and singletons that could not be merged were discarded. Reads were aligned against IMGT to assign V, D and J genes, CDR3 length and insertions or deletions at six rearrangement sites. Clonotype counts were normalized to sorted cell number within each subset before computing true diversity and Gini coefficients with the tcR R package. The overlap coefficient, calculated on TCRB nucleotide sequences, was used to quantify repertoire sharing. The table was pulled from immuneACCESS by TCRdb, which kept in-frame rearrangements only. Such tables lose some clones; where checked, under half of the loss comes from unresolved V genes, and the rest has no known cause. D and trimming were read from the DNA, whereas the V and J calls and clone size are those reported in that table. In all, the sample holds some 360,000 clones, and around 10% of those were seen once. About 0.64% of the sample comes from the top ten.

Study-level results and caveats: Shorter templates might have been favored by PCR, but patient and control samples were amplified and corrected together, so both groups would have been affected equally by any skew. Because cDNA was sequenced instead of genomic DNA, highly expressing activated cells could be over-represented, though the groups showed no difference in activation or CD3 levels. In all four CD4+ subsets, TCRB CDR3 length was moderately but significantly shorter in type 1 diabetes patients. The naive, central memory and regulatory TCRB repertoires appeared to resemble one another more closely among patients than among healthy donors. HLA sub-analyses involved small numbers of individuals, so any influence of HLA type on TCRB rearrangement remained unresolved. Fewer insertions and more nucleotide deletions at VDJ recombination sites were observed in patients with type 1 diabetes, implying thymic rearrangement abnormalities.

Trimmed from V: 4 bases; trimmed from J: 9 bases; junction bases lacking a gene match: 8. As encoded in the germline V gene, CDR1 is MNHEY while CDR2 is SVGAGI. Including the terminal cysteine and phenylalanine, the CDR3 comprises 14 residues. Only CDR3 DNA is held: 42 bases, read in frame from base 1. This receptor chain uses TRBV6-5 and TRBJ2-1; TRBD2 aligns with 8 central bases. Sequences were obtained from central memory CD4+ T cells from blood. The receptor comes from a man aged 30 to 45 with type 1 diabetes. The bases are TGTGCCAGCAGTTTTGCCGGGACTAGAAGTGAGCAGTTCTTC. Its product reads: CASSFAGTRSEQFF.